The entry below describes one T cell receptor (beta chain). Its antigen is not known. Germline-derived CDR1 and CDR2 are SGHVS and FQNEAQ. The CDR3 runs to 13 residues. Deletions cut 4 bases from V and 10 bases from J, with 14 bases between. The PCR had 60 Vbeta and 13 Jbeta primers. Data came from immunoSEQ multiplex PCR; TCRdb stores just in-frame clones and leaves some out. The table records about 100,000 clones, roughly three quarters of them present only once. This specimen belongs to a study of cytomegalovirus exposure and HLA in healthy donors. The study, taken as a whole, reports: Earlier results showed most TCR beta V segments being productive about 87% or about 30% of the time.

This TCR came from a male donor in good health and CMV-seropositive. The chain carries TRBV7-8 and TRBJ1-5; a possible D gene is TRBD1 (6 bases). The sequenced sample was PBMCs. The CDR3 region has the DNA TGTGCCAGCAGCTCGGGACAAGTCCGTCCCCAGCATTTT. Translating gives CASSSGQVRPQHF.